This T cell receptor beta chain emerged from a study of blood T cell repertoires in COVID-19. Study overall: Some COVID-19 samples were acute and others convalescent; all came from the United States, Italy and Spain. The cDNA or gDNA used as material had been derived from T cells, B-cell-depleted T cells, or PBMCs.

This CDR3 comprises 19 residues. J lost 2 bases, V lost 4 bases, and 11 bases had no gene match. The germline gives CDR1 MNHEY, CDR2 SVGEGT. In the original workflow: Amplification with reference gene primers provided the estimates of nucleated cell counts. Only in-frame clones appear in the TCRdb table, and some are missing; sequencing was by immunoSEQ multiplex PCR. The DNA gave D and trimming, while V, J and clone size come from that table. The data contain tens of thousands of clones, roughly 80% of them singletons. The origin of this receptor is a man older than 75 with COVID-19, enrolled during active disease. Sequences were obtained from peripheral blood. The chain uses TRBV6-2 or TRBV6-3 and TRBJ2-1, with TRBD2 matching over 13 bases. In DNA, the CDR3 is TGTGCCAGCAGTTGGCCCGGGACTAGCGGGAACCCAGCCTACAATGAGCAGTTCTTC. It codes for CASSWPGTSGNPAYNEQFF.